These 21 T cell receptor beta chains were all obtained from the same sample, sequenced in a study of shared clonotypes between healthy human individuals. CD45RO-negative CD8 cells positively selected for CCR7 made up the naive population, which excluded terminally differentiated effector memory CD45RA+ cells. Method: immunoSEQ multiplex PCR; TCRdb's copy keeps in-frame clones and lacks some. Of over 2 million clones in the sample, roughly 94% were seen once. Sequenced input: naive CD8+ T cells sorted from blood. All receptors come from a man younger than 35 in good health.

The V gene is TRBV2, the J gene TRBJ2-5, with a weak D call TRBD2 (5 bases). V lost 3 bases and J 5 bases, leaving 16 bases between the germline ends. The CDR3 is made up of 15 amino acids. Germline values: CDR1 SNHLY, CDR2 FYNNEI. CDR3 nucleotide sequence: TGTGCCAGCAGTGAGAGGACCCTCCCGGGGGAGACCCAGTACTTC. Residues: CASSERTLPGETQYF.

This chain links TRBV28 with TRBJ1-2; the D gene is possibly TRBD1 (5 bases). Germline V gene lookup returns CDR1 MDHEN and CDR2 SYDVKM. The CDR3 contains 16 residues. With 3 bases removed from V and 7 bases from J, the gap between germline ends came to 21 bases. The CDR3 region has the DNA TGTGCCAGCAGTTTCGGGGACCCTGGATCCGTTCGTGGCTACACCTTC. Translating gives CASSFGDPGSVRGYTF.

The chain joins TRBV10-1 to TRBJ2-7, with 8 bases that match TRBD2. J lost 5 bases, V lost 5 bases, and 8 bases had no gene match. Germline loops: CDR1 WNHNN, CDR2 SYGVQD (reference sequence). CDR3 length: 14 amino acids. CDR3 in DNA: TGCGCCAGCAGTTTAGCGGGAAAGGTGGACGAGCAGTACTTC. Residues: CASSLAGKVDEQYF.

The V and J genes are TRBV27 and TRBJ2-1; D may correspond to TRBD1 or TRBD2 (5 bases each). Deletions cut 3 bases from V and 8 bases from J, with 11 bases between. CDR1 and CDR2 from the germline V gene are MNHEY and SMNVEV (reference sequence). This CDR3 comprises 13 residues. The CDR3 spells CASSLGEVDEQFF. The CDR3, as DNA: TGTGCCAGCAGTTTGGGGGAAGTGGATGAGCAGTTCTTC.

The chain links TRBV13 to TRBJ2-1; 7 nucleotides match TRBD2. The germline gives CDR1 PRHDT, CDR2 FYEKMQ (reference sequence). Losses at the gene ends were 5 bases for V and 3 bases for J; bases not matched to a gene: 7. The CDR3 totals 15 residues. CDR3 DNA: TGTGCCAGCAGCGAAGAATCGGGGGGCTACAATGAGCAGTTCTTC. Protein: CASSEESGGYNEQFF.

V gene TRBV2 combines with J gene TRBJ2-1; the D gene is possibly TRBD2 (6 bases). This CDR3 region has 15 residues. Looked up from germline, CDR1 is SNHLY and CDR2 is FYNNEI. The V end was cut by 3 bases, the J end by 0 bases, with 9 bases between. The CDR3 protein is CASSDLADSYNEQFF. Written as DNA, the CDR3 is TGTGCCAGCAGTGACTTAGCGGACTCCTACAATGAGCAGTTCTTC.

The chain is built from TRBV2 and TRBJ1-2, with D perhaps TRBD1 (5 bases). The length of the CDR3 is 12 residues. The V and J ends lost 7 bases and 1 base respectively, with 7 bases between them. Germline CDR1 is SNHLY and CDR2 is FYNNEI. The CDR3 region is CASTDSNYGYTF. CDR3 in DNA: TGTGCCAGCACTGACAGTAACTATGGCTACACCTTC. Supplemented by reference TRBV2 and TRBJ1-2, the full variable domain reads EPEVTQTPSHQVTQMGQEVILRCVPISNHLYFYWYRQILGQKVEFLVSFYNNEISEKSEIFDDQFSVERPDGSNFTLKIRSTKLEDSAMYFCASTDSNYGYTFGSGTRLTVV.

V gene TRBV5-1 combines with J gene TRBJ2-7, with TRBD1 matching 11 bases. The CDR3 is 15 residues long. Germline CDR1 and CDR2: SGHRS and YFSETQ. The V gene end was trimmed by 3 bases and the J gene end by 2 bases; junction bases not matched to a gene: 4. The CDR3 loop is CASSSGQGAPYEQYF. The DNA for the CDR3 is TGCGCCAGCAGCTCAGGACAGGGGGCACCCTACGAGCAGTACTTC.

The J gene is TRBJ2-3, the V gene TRBV7-9; 10 bases agree with TRBD2. V lost 1 base, J lost 4 bases, and 8 bases stayed unmatched. CDR1 and CDR2 from the germline V gene are SEHNR and FQNEAQ (reference sequence). CDR3 size: 17 residues. Here the CDR3 reads CASSLEGASGSADTQYF. The CDR3 region has the DNA TGTGCCAGCAGCTTAGAGGGGGCTAGCGGGAGCGCAGATACGCAGTATTTT.

This chain joins TRBV14 and TRBJ2-1; D not resolved. This CDR3 is built from 12 residues. Trimming shortened V by 3 bases and J by 4 bases, and 4 bases separated the two germline ends. Germline assignment: CDR1 SGHDN and CDR2 FVKESK. CDR3 nucleotides: TGTGCCAGCAGCCACGGGTACAATGAGCAGTTCTTC. Residues: CASSHGYNEQFF.

The gene calls are TRBV7-9 and TRBJ1-2; 10 bases agree with TRBD1. CDR1 is SEHNR and CDR2 is FQNEAQ in the germline V gene (reference sequence). The trim removed 8 bases at V and 7 bases at J, leaving 10 bases unmatched. The CDR3 has 14 residues. The CDR3 spells CASAKTGGLPGYTF. As DNA, the CDR3 is TGTGCCAGCGCAAAGACAGGGGGCCTGCCTGGCTACACCTTC.

This chain joins TRBV5-1 and TRBJ2-7; D is possibly TRBD1 (5 bases). The CDR3 runs 14 residues. Trimming stripped 4 bases from V and 4 bases from J, with 15 bases between. Germline V CDR1 and CDR2: SGHRS, YFSETQ. Here the CDR3 reads CASSPRTQTYEQYF. Here the CDR3 DNA reads TGCGCCAGCAGCCCCAGGACACAGACTTACGAGCAGTACTTC.

This sequence joins TRBV27 and TRBJ1-5; 7 bases are a match to TRBD1. Trimming cost V 8 bases and J 5 bases; bases outside gene matches: 6. The CDR3 runs 13 residues. The germline V gene encodes CDR1 MNHEY and CDR2 SMNVEV (reference sequence). The CDR3, as DNA: TGTGCCAGCTCGGACAGGCTGGATCAGCCCCAGCATTTT. Residues: CASSDRLDQPQHF.

The chain combines TRBV7-9 with TRBJ2-3; the D gene is possibly TRBD2 (5 bases). Germline V gives CDR1 SEHNR, CDR2 FQNEAQ (reference sequence). This CDR3 contains 15 residues. The V end was cut by 3 bases, the J end by 5 bases, with 15 bases between. CDR3 loop: CASSFGVIPQDTQYF. DNA of the CDR3: TGTGCCAGCAGCTTCGGGGTGATTCCCCAAGATACGCAGTATTTT.

The gene calls are TRBV7-9 and TRBJ2-7; 7 bases are shared with TRBD1. Trimming at V came to 7 bases and at J to 7 bases, leaving 13 bases not matched to a gene. Germline V gives CDR1 SEHNR, CDR2 FQNEAQ (reference sequence). This CDR3 has 14 amino acids. In DNA, the CDR3 is TGTGCCAGCACAAGTGGAGACAGGGTCGGGGAGCAGTACTTC. This codes for CASTSGDRVGEQYF.

This chain connects TRBV2 to TRBJ2-1, with D possibly being TRBD1 (5 bases). Trimming left V 9 bases short and J 5 bases short, with 14 bases between. This CDR3 is 13 amino acids long. Looked up from germline, CDR1 is SNHLY and CDR2 is FYNNEI. The DNA for the CDR3 is TGTGCCAGAAAACAGGAGATCAACAATGAGCAGTTCTTC. Amino acid sequence: CARKQEINNEQFF.

The J gene is TRBJ2-7, the V gene TRBV2; D gene unclear. The CDR3 is 12 residues long. V gave up 6 bases and J gave up 4 bases, with 10 bases separating them. Per the germline V gene, CDR1 is SNHLY and CDR2 is FYNNEI. Written as DNA, the CDR3 is TGTGCCAGCAGCCTCGACAATTACGAGCAGTACTTC. This sequence encodes CASSLDNYEQYF.

About this clone itself: One end of the junction varies from germline; a read error may be responsible. This chain uses TRBV6-5 with TRBJ1-5; 8 positions match TRBD1. The germline CDR1 and CDR2 sequences are MNHEY and SVGAGI. The CDR3 totals 13 residues. The CDR3 is CASSGQGKQPQHF. For the CDR3, the DNA is TGTGCCAGCAGCGGACAGGGCAAACAGCCCCAGCATTTT.

The chain uses TRBV7-6 and TRBJ2-7; no firm D call. Germline V gene sequence: CDR1 SGHVS, CDR2 FNYEAQ. Trimming took off 5 bases at V and 2 bases at J, with 16 bases between the two ends. There are 15 residues in the CDR3. CDR3 sequence: CASSDPVGYPYEQYF. The DNA of the CDR3 is TGTGCCAGCAGCGACCCGGTTGGGTATCCCTACGAGCAGTACTTC.

The V gene is TRBV5-1, the J gene TRBJ2-7; TRBD1 matches at 9 bases. The CDR3 totals 15 residues. Per germline, CDR1 SGHRS and CDR2 YFSETQ. Losses at the gene ends were 4 bases for V and 2 bases for J; bases not matched to a gene: 7. In nucleotides, the CDR3 is TGCGCCAGCAGCACTGGGACAGGGTCGACCTACGAGCAGTACTTC. Encoded protein: CASSTGTGSTYEQYF.

The chain links TRBV9 to TRBJ1-1, with D unclear. CDR3 length: 15 residues. Trimming shortened V by 4 bases and J by 0 bases, and 13 bases separated the two germline ends. CDR1 and CDR2 from the germline V gene are SGDLS and YYNGEE. The CDR3 bases are TGTGCCAGCAGCCCCTGGGATAACTTGAACACTGAAGCTTTCTTT. This codes for CASSPWDNLNTEAFF.